One and the same sample provided the 16 T cell receptor beta chains below, sequenced in a study of CD8+ T cells in alopecia areata. Treatment of the sample: oral pan-JAK inhibitor, 5-10 mg twice daily. Sequencing relied on a cDNA template that was reverse transcribed from extracted RNA. Sequencing used immunoSEQ multiplex PCR; TCRdb keeps in-frame clones, though not all of them. The sample includes around 150,000 clones, 82% of them seen just once. This material consisted of CD8+ T cells sorted from blood, taken at week 4, from a patient treated with tofacitinib. These receptor sequences come from a human donor with alopecia areata.

The V call is TRBV7-9, the J call TRBJ2-5; TRBD1 might be the D (5 bases). The J call is doubtful: the DNA matches TRBJ2-7 better. The germline V gene has CDR1 SEHNR and CDR2 FQNEAQ (reference sequence). The CDR3 contains 14 residues. CDR3 amino acids: CASSLDAGIYEQYF. The CDR3 DNA follows: TGTGCCAGCAGCTTAGACGCAGGGATTTACGAGCAGTACTTC.

The chain recombines TRBV20-1 with TRBJ1-4; D is unresolved. From germline, CDR1 is DFQATT and CDR2 SNEGSKA (reference sequence). The CDR3 is made up of 11 amino acids. Trimming pared 0 bases from V and 12 bases from J, leaving 8 bases between. The CDR3 DNA reads as TGCAGTGCTAGAGAGCGGGGAGAACTGTTTTTT. This sequence encodes CSARERGELFF.

The chain carries TRBV4-1 and TRBJ2-7, with TRBD1 matching over 7 bases. Germline V lookup: CDR1 MGHRA, CDR2 YSYEKL. This CDR3 has 16 residues. With 0 bases clipped from V and 0 bases from J, the junction kept 5 bases outside the gene matches. CDR3 nucleotides: TGCGCCAGCAGCCAAGAAAACCCAGGGGGCTCCTACGAGCAGTACTTC. Amino acid sequence: CASSQENPGGSYEQYF.

J is TRBJ2-7 and V is TRBV4-3, with D possibly matching TRBD1 (6 bases). Looked up from germline, CDR1 is LGHNA and CDR2 is YSLEER. V was pared by 4 bases and J by 2 bases, with 15 bases between. This CDR3 is built from 15 residues. CDR3 residues: CASSPRQASTYEQYF. Here the CDR3 DNA reads TGCGCCAGCAGCCCTAGACAGGCCTCCACCTACGAGCAGTACTTC.

The chain carries TRBV9 and TRBJ2-3; perhaps TRBD2 as D (6 bases). Per the germline V gene, CDR1 is SGDLS and CDR2 is YYNGEE. V lost 4 bases to trimming and J lost 6 bases, with 12 bases between them. CDR3 size: 13 residues. This CDR3 is CASSPHGGDTQYF. The CDR3 nucleotides are TGTGCCAGCAGCCCCCACGGAGGGGATACGCAGTATTTT.

V and J are TRBV19 and TRBJ1-5; D perhaps matches TRBD1 (6 bases). The germline CDR1 and CDR2 sequences are LNHDA and SQIVND (reference sequence). The V gene lost 5 bases and the J gene lost 11 bases, with 16 bases spanning the gap. This CDR3 contains 13 residues. The DNA of the CDR3 is TGTGCCAGTAGTCACGGGGGCTTGGGGGCCCAGCATTTT. Amino acid sequence: CASSHGGLGAQHF.

The chain is built from TRBV4-2 and TRBJ2-1, with TRBD2 matching over 11 bases. The V gene's germline CDR1 is LGHNA and CDR2 YNFKEQ. V lost 0 bases, J lost 4 bases, and 5 bases stayed unmatched. This CDR3 is 17 amino acids long. DNA for the CDR3: TGTGCCAGCAGCCAAGACGGTTTAGCGGGGGGGTACAATGAGCAGTTCTTC. As protein: CASSQDGLAGGYNEQFF.

The chain employs TRBV19 and TRBJ1-5; no firm D call. V was trimmed by 3 bases and J by 6 bases, leaving 12 bases between them. This CDR3 is built from 14 residues. CDR1 and CDR2 (germline): LNHDA, SQIVND (reference sequence). The CDR3 protein is CASSISVIGQPQHF. The CDR3 bases are TGTGCCAGTAGTATTTCGGTGATTGGTCAGCCCCAGCATTTT.

The chain recombines TRBV5-1 with TRBJ2-7; either TRBD1 or TRBD2 may supply D (5 bases each). There are 14 residues in the CDR3. CDR1 and CDR2 from the germline V gene are SGHRS and YFSETQ. Deletions cut 2 bases from V and 5 bases from J, with 14 bases between. The CDR3 protein is CASSFGDGSDEQYF. The CDR3 DNA reads as TGCGCCAGCAGCTTTGGGGACGGCTCTGACGAGCAGTACTTC.

The chain joins TRBV5-5 to TRBJ2-3; D is unresolved. CDR3 length: 16 amino acids. Germline CDR1 is SGHKS and CDR2 is YYEKEE (reference sequence). The ends were cut back, 4 bases at V and 6 bases at J, with 21 bases in the middle. The CDR3 loop is CASSPASMGLADTQYF. CDR3 nucleotide sequence: TGTGCCAGCAGCCCAGCGAGCATGGGGTTGGCCGATACGCAGTATTTT.

The gene calls are TRBV7-9 and TRBJ2-5; D may be TRBD1 (6 bases). In germline, CDR1 is SEHNR, CDR2 FQNEAQ (reference sequence). The CDR3 length is 16 residues. V dropped 7 bases and J dropped 5 bases, with 23 bases sitting between them. The CDR3 sequence is CASTHESSPQGETQYF. The CDR3 nucleotides are TGTGCCAGCACCCATGAGAGTTCACCCCAGGGGGAGACCCAGTACTTC. Variable domain in full (rest from reference TRBV7-9 and TRBJ2-5): DTGVSQNPRHKITKRGQNVTFRCDPISEHNRLYWYRQTLGQGPEFLTYFQNEAQLEKSRLLSDRFSAERPKGSFSTLEIQRTEQGDSAMYLCASTHESSPQGETQYFGPGTRLLVL.

This clone has a handful of counts. Different DNA sequences within this sample yield the same CDR3. J is TRBJ2-5 and V is TRBV11-2, with 11 bases lining up with TRBD2. The germline gives CDR1 SGHAT, CDR2 FQNNGV. V was clipped by 4 bases and J by 0 bases; unmatched bases: 1. This CDR3 has 15 amino acids. For the CDR3, the DNA is TGTGCCAGCAGCTCGGGACTAGCGGACCAAGAGACCCAGTACTTC. This codes for CASSSGLADQETQYF.

This rearrangement joins TRBV7-9 to TRBJ2-1, with D hard to call. CDR3 length: 14 residues. The ends were cut back, 8 bases at V and 0 bases at J, with 11 bases in the middle. Germline loops: CDR1 SEHNR, CDR2 FQNEAQ (reference sequence). CDR3 nucleotide sequence: TGTGCCAGCGGACGGGCGAGCTCCTACAATGAGCAGTTCTTC. Translation gives CASGRASSYNEQFF.

This clone was detected only once. V and J are TRBV7-9 and TRBJ1-1; possibly TRBD1 for D (6 bases). Trimming left V 5 bases short and J 8 bases short, with 12 bases between. CDR3 length: 12 residues. Germline CDR1 is SEHNR and CDR2 is FQNEAQ (reference sequence). The CDR3 nucleotides are TGTGCCAGCAGCCTCCAAACAGGGGAAGCTTTCTTT. It is translated as CASSLQTGEAFF.

The genes are TRBV2 and TRBJ2-7; D remains ambiguous. The germline CDR1 and CDR2 sequences are SNHLY and FYNNEI. Trimming removed 1 base at V and 4 bases at J, with 8 bases between. The CDR3 totals 13 residues. Here the CDR3 reads CASSEDPRYEQYF. CDR3 nucleotide sequence: TGTGCCAGCAGTGAAGACCCTCGGTACGAGCAGTACTTC.

The V gene is TRBV27, the J gene TRBJ2-7; D gene unclear. CDR1 is MNHEY, CDR2 SMNVEV, per germline (reference sequence). Trimming removed 3 bases from V and 2 bases from J, with 11 bases in between. The CDR3 has 14 residues. The CDR3, as DNA: TGTGCCAGCAGTTTTCGACAAGACACCTACGAGCAGTACTTC. This codes for CASSFRQDTYEQYF.